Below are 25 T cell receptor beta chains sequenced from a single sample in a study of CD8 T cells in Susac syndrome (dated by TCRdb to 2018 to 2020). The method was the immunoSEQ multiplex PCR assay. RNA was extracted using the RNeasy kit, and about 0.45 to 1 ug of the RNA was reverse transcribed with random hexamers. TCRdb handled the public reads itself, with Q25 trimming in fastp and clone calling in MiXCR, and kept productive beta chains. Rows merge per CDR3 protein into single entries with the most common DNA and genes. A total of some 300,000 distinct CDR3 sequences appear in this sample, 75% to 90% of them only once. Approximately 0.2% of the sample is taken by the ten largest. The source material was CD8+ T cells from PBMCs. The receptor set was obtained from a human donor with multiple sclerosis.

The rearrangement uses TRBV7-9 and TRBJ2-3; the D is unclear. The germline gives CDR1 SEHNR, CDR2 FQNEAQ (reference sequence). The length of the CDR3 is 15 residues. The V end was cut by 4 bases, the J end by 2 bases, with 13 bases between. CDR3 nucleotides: TGTGCCAGCAGCTCCCTACTGGCACTCACAGATACGCAGTATTTT. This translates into CASSSLLALTDTQYF. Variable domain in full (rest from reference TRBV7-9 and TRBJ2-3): DTGVSQNPRHKITKRGQNVTFRCDPISEHNRLYWYRQTLGQGPEFLTYFQNEAQLEKSRLLSDRFSAERPKGSFSTLEIQRTEQGDSAMYLCASSSLLALTDTQYFGPGTRLTVL.

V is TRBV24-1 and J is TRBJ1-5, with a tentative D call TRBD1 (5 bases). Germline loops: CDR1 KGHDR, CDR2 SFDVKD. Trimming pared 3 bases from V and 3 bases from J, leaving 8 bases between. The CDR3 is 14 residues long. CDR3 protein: CATSDTGPNQPQHF. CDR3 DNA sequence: TGTGCCACCAGTGATACGGGACCCAATCAGCCCCAGCATTTT.

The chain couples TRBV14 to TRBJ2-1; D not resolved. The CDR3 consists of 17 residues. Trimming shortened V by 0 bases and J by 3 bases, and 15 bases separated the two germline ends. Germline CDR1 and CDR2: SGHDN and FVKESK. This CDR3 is CASSQDRMISVYNEQFF. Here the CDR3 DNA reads TGTGCCAGCAGCCAAGATCGAATGATATCCGTCTACAATGAGCAGTTCTTC. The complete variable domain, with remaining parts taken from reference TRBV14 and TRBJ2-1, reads EAGVTQFPSHSVIEKGQTVTLRCDPISGHDNLYWYRRVMGKEIKFLLHFVKESKQDESGMPNNRFLAERTGGTYSTLKVQPAELEDSGVYFCASSQDRMISVYNEQFFGPGTRLTVL.

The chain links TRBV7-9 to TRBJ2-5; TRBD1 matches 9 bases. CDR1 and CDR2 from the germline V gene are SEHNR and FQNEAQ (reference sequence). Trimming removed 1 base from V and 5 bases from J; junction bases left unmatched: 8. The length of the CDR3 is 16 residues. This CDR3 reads CASSLVGQGRRETQYF. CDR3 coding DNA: TGTGCCAGCAGCTTAGTAGGACAGGGGCGCCGGGAGACCCAGTACTTC.

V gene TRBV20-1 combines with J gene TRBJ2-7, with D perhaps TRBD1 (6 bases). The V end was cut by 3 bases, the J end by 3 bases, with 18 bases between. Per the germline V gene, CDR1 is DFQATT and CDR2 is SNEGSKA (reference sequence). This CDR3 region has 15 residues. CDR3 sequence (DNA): TGCAGTGCTAGCGAGAGGGGTACAGGGCTCTACGAGCAGTACTTC. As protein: CSASERGTGLYEQYF.

CDR3 sequence (DNA): TGCAGCGTCGAGTGGGGGCAGGGGGCTGATGGCTACACCTTC. Amino acids: CSVEWGQGADGYTF. The chain joins TRBV29-1 to TRBJ1-2; 8 bases match TRBD1. CDR3 length: 14 residues. V was clipped by 6 bases and J by 6 bases; unmatched bases: 12. Germline V gives CDR1 SQVTM, CDR2 ANQGSEA. The whole variable domain, remainder taken from reference TRBV29-1 and TRBJ1-2, is SAVISQKPSRDICQRGTSLTIQCQVDSQVTMMFWYRQQPGQSLTLIATANQGSEATYESGFVIDKFPISRPNLTFSTLTVSNMSPEDSSIYLCSVEWGQGADGYTFGSGTRLTVV.

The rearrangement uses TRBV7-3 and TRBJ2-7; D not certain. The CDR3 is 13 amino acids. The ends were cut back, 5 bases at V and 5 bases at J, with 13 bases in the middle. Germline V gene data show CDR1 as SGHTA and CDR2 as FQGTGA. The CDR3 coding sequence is TGTGCCAGCAGCCCCGGTCTGGGCGACGAGCAGTACTTC. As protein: CASSPGLGDEQYF.

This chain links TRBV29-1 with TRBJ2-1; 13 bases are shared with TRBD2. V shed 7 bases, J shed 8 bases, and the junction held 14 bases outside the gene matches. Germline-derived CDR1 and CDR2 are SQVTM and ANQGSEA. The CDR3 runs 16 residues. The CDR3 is CSGSGTSGRALDEQFF. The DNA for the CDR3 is TGCAGCGGCAGCGGAACTAGCGGGAGGGCCTTGGATGAGCAGTTCTTC.

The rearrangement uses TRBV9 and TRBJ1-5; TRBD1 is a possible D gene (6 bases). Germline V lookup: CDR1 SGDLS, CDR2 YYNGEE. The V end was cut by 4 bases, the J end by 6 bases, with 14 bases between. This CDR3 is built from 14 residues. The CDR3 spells CASSSAGGSQPQHF. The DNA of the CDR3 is TGTGCCAGCAGCTCAGCGGGGGGCAGTCAGCCCCAGCATTTT.

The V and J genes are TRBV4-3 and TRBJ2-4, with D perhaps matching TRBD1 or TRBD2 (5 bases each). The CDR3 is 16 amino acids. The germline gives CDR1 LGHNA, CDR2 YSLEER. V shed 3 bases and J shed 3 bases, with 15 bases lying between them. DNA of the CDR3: TGCGCCAGCAGCCACCTGACAGAGGGGCGCAAAAACATTCAGTACTTC. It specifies CASSHLTEGRKNIQYF.

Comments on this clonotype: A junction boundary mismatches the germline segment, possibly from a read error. The CDR3 DNA reads as TGTGCCTGGAGTGTAGCGGCGGGAGTTCACTTC. This encodes CAWSVAAGVHF. The genes are TRBV30 and TRBJ2-7, with 7 bases fitting TRBD2. The germline V gene encodes CDR1 GTSNPN and CDR2 SVGIG (reference sequence). CDR3 length equals 11 residues.

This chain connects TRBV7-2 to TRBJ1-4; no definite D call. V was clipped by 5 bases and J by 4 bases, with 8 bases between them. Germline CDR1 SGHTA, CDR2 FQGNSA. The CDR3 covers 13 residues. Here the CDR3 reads CASSHGDNEKLFF. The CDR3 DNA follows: TGTGCCAGCAGCCACGGAGATAATGAAAAACTGTTTTTT.

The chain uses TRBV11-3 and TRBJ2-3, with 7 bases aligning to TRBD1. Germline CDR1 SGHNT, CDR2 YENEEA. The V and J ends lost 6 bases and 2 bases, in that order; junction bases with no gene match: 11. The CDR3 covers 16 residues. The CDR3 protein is CASRSPDRDHTDTQYF. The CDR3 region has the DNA TGTGCCAGCAGATCCCCCGACAGGGACCACACAGATACGCAGTATTTT.

The CDR3 DNA sequence: TGTGCCAGCAGCCGCCCCGGGAGACCCTCCTACGAGCAGTACTTC. Translated: CASSRPGRPSYEQYF. The chain uses TRBV7-9 and TRBJ2-7; tentatively, D is TRBD2 (6 bases). Germline V gene sequence: CDR1 SEHNR, CDR2 FQNEAQ (reference sequence). CDR3 length equals 15 residues. Trimming left V 5 bases short and J 0 bases short, with 14 bases between.

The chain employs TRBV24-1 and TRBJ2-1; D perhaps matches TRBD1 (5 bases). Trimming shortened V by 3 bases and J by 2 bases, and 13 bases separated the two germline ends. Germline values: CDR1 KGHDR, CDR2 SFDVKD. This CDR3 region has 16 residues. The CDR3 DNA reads TGTGCCACCAGTGATGAGGCAGGGCGCCCCTACAATGAGCAGTTCTTC. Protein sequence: CATSDEAGRPYNEQFF.

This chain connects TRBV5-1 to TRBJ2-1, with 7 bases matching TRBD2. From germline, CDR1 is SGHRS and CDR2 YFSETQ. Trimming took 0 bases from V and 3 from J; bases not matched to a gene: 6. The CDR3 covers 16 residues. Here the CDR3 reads CASSLAPGLYYNEQFF. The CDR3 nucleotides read TGCGCCAGCAGCTTGGCCCCGGGACTATACTACAATGAGCAGTTCTTC.

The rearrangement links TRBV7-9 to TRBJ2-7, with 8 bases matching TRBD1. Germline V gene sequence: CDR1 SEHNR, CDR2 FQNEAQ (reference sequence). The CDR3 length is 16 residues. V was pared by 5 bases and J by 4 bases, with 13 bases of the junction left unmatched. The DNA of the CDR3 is TGTGCCAGCAGCCCCCGCGGGACAGGTCTCGTATACGAGCAGTACTTC. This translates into CASSPRGTGLVYEQYF.

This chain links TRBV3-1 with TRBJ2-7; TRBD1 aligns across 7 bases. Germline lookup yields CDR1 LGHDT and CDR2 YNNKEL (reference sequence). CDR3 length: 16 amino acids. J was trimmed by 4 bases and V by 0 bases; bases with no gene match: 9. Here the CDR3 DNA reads TGTGCCAGCAGCCAAGATATTCGGACAGGCGCTTACGAGCAGTACTTC. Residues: CASSQDIRTGAYEQYF.

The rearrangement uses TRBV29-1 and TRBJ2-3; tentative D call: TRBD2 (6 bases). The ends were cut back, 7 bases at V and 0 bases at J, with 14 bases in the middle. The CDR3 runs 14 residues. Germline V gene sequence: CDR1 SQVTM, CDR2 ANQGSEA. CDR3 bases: TGCAGCGAAAGTTCGGGAGCTAGCACAGATACGCAGTATTTT. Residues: CSESSGASTDTQYF.

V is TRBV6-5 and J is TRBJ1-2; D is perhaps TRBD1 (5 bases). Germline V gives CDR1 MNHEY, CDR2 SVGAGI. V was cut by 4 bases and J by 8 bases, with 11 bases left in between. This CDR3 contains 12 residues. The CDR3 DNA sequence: TGTGCCAGCAGTTCTTCCGGGGGAGGCTACACCTTC. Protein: CASSSSGGGYTF.

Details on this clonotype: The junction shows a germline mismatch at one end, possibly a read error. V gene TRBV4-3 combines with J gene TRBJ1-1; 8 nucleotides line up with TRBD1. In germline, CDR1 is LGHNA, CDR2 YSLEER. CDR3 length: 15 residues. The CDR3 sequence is CASSHLQGGNNEAFF. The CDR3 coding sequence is TGCGCCAGCAGCCACCTACAGGGGGGGAACAATGAAGCTTTCTTT.

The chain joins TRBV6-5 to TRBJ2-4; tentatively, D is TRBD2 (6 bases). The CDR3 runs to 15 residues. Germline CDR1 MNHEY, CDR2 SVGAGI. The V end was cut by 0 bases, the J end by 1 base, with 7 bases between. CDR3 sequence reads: CASSYSEGAKNIQYF. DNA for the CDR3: TGTGCCAGCAGTTACTCGGAGGGGGCCAAAAACATTCAGTACTTC.

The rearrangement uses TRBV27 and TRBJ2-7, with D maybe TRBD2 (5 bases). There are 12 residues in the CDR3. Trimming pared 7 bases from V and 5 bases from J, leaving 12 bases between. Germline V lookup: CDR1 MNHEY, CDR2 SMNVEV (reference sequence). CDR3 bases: TGTGCCAGCACCAATAGCGTTCACGAGCAGTACTTC. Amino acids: CASTNSVHEQYF.

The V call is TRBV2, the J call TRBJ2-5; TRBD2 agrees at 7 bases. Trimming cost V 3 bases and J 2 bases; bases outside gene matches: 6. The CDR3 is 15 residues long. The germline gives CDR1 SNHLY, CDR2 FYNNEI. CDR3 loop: CASSEVTSRQETQYF. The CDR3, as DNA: TGTGCCAGCAGTGAGGTGACTAGCAGACAAGAGACCCAGTACTTC.

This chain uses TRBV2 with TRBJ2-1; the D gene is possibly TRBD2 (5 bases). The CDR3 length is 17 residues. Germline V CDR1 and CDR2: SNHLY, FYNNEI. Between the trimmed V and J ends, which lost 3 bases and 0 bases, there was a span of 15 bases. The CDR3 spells CASSDPLEGPSYNEQFF. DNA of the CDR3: TGTGCCAGCAGTGACCCGCTAGAGGGCCCCTCCTACAATGAGCAGTTCTTC.